Listed here are 3 T cell receptor beta chains from one sample, sequenced in a study of neurological immune-mediated disorders. From the 5' RACE reads, TCRdb called clonotypes with MiXCR, one entry per CDR3 protein. Of roughly 30,000 distinct CDR3 sequences in the sample, just over 6.5% were seen once. Sequenced sample: PBMCs. The receptors stem from a woman in her fifties or sixties in good health.

In this sample, this clonotype turned up many times. This chain uses TRBV5-5 with TRBJ1-5; 7 nucleotides agree with TRBD1. The germline V gene encodes CDR1 SGHKS and CDR2 YYEKEE (reference sequence). CDR3 length: 19 amino acids. The V and J ends lost 4 bases and 0 bases, in that order; junction bases with no gene match: 16. DNA for the CDR3: TGTGCCAGCAGCCGCGGGGGACAGCGCCCCTGGGATAGCAATCAGCCCCAGCATTTT. The encoded protein is CASSRGGQRPWDSNQPQHF.

This clonotype has a count of ten or more. This sequence joins TRBV7-8 and TRBJ2-1, with D perhaps TRBD1 (6 bases). This CDR3 contains 15 residues. CDR1 SGHVS and CDR2 FQNEAQ come from the germline V gene. V gave up 6 bases and J gave up 2 bases, with 14 bases separating them. For the CDR3, the DNA is TGTGCCAGCAGTTCCGGGACACCAACCTACAATGAGCAGTTCTTC. Residues: CASSSGTPTYNEQFF.

This clonotype has only a few counts. The CDR3 protein is CASSQDYSFNQPQHF. In DNA, the CDR3 is TGTGCCAGCAGCCAAGACTACAGCTTCAATCAGCCCCAGCATTTT. This rearrangement joins TRBV3-1 to TRBJ1-5; D gene ambiguous. The CDR3 runs to 15 residues. V was cut by 0 bases and J by 3 bases, with 9 bases left in between. Germline CDR1 reads LGHDT; CDR2 reads YNNKEL (reference sequence).